Below are 19 T cell receptor beta chains sequenced from a single sample in a study of stem cell transplantation in POMP-related autoinflammatory disease (dated by TCRdb to the early 2020s). The time point label, read with the paper, signifies: after hematopoietic stem cell transplant. Library preparation employed the immunoSEQ multiplex PCR assay. Not all clones reach the TCRdb copy of this immuneACCESS table, which keeps in-frame sequences only. Checked studies attribute under half of the gap to unresolved V genes and leave the rest unexplained. Counted in this sample were over 60,000 clones; roughly 93% of them appeared once. Of the sample, roughly 0.7% is held by the ten largest clones. The specimen was CD4+ T cells from PBMCs, collected after stem cell transplantation. The origin of the receptors is a human patient with POMP-related autoinflammation and immune dysregulation (PRAID). It is possible that, after a transplant, some T cells come from the graft donor.

This CDR3 reads CASNEGGSYEQYV. The CDR3 DNA follows: TGCGCCAGCAATGAGGGGGGCTCCTACGAGCAGTACGTC. The V gene is TRBV23-1, the J gene TRBJ2-7; D may be TRBD1 or TRBD2 (6 bases each). TRBV23-1 is annotated as an ORF whose role is uncertain. The CDR3 has 13 amino acids. V lost 7 bases and J 0 bases, leaving 10 bases between the germline ends.

This rearrangement joins TRBV18 to TRBJ2-7, with D uncertain. The germline V gene encodes CDR1 KGHSH and CDR2 LQKENI. The CDR3 extends over 12 amino acids. The V end was cut by 1 base, the J end by 7 bases, with 8 bases between. CDR3 in DNA: TGTGCCAGCTCACCACTTCCCGGGGAGCAGTACTTC. It yields the protein CASSPLPGEQYF.

This chain joins TRBV5-4 and TRBJ2-1; no clear D. The germline CDR1 and CDR2 sequences are SGHNT and YYREEE (reference sequence). The CDR3 length is 13 residues. Trimming pared 1 base from V and 9 bases from J, leaving 11 bases between. CDR3 residues: CASSLSSLREQFF. CDR3 bases: TGTGCCAGCAGCTTGTCATCGCTACGTGAGCAGTTCTTC. The whole variable domain, filled in from reference TRBV5-4 and TRBJ2-1, reads ETGVTQSPTHLIKTRGQQVTLRCSSQSGHNTVSWYQQALGQGPQFIFQYYREEENGRGNFPPRFSGLQFPNYSSELNVNALELDDSALYLCASSLSSLREQFFGPGTRLTVL.

The chain links TRBV7-2 to TRBJ1-6; no clear D. This CDR3 is 15 amino acids long. Per germline, CDR1 SGHTA and CDR2 FQGNSA. Trimming left V 5 bases short and J 8 bases short, with 16 bases between. For the CDR3, the DNA is TGTGCCAGCAGCCCCCAGGTCTCTCGCGATTCACCCCTCCACTTT. Encoded protein: CASSPQVSRDSPLHF.

The J gene is TRBJ2-3, the V gene TRBV5-1, with 10 bases that match TRBD1. V trimming: 4 bases; J trimming: 9 bases; junction bases outside the gene matches: 5. This CDR3 has 13 residues. The germline gives CDR1 SGHRS, CDR2 YFSETQ. In DNA, the CDR3 is TGCGCCAGCAGCCCGGGGACAGGGGAGACGCAGTATTTT. This encodes CASSPGTGETQYF.

The J gene is TRBJ1-2, the V gene TRBV6-2 or TRBV6-3; D may be TRBD1 (5 bases). With 4 bases removed from V and 0 bases from J, the gap between germline ends came to 6 bases. Per the germline V gene, CDR1 is MNHEY and CDR2 is SVGEGT. This CDR3 contains 13 residues. The CDR3 sequence is CASSSDTNYGYTF. The CDR3 DNA is TGTGCCAGCAGTTCGGACACTAACTATGGCTACACCTTC.

The chain links TRBV6-1 to TRBJ1-3, with D perhaps matching TRBD1 (6 bases). This CDR3 spans 16 amino acids. Germline assignment: CDR1 MNHNS and CDR2 SASEGT. V lost 3 bases, J lost 0 bases, and 12 bases lay in between. The CDR3 region has the DNA TGTGCCAGCAGTGATAAGGGGGAGAGCTCTGGAAACACCATATATTTT. This translates into CASSDKGESSGNTIYF.

This clone was picked up a small number of times. The DNA is left out, because the CDR3 cannot be placed on it with certainty; the CDR3 is given as TCRdb lists it. The chain's CDR3 is CASSLFQVSSGNTIYF. The V call is TRBV5-6, the J call TRBJ1-3; the table's D gene call, TRBD1, was not cross checked with the DNA. The CDR3 totals 16 residues, both ends included. Germline V gene lookup returns CDR1 SGHDT and CDR2 YYEEEE.

In the case of this clone: Other nucleotide sequences in the sample specify the same CDR3. This CDR3 reads CASSLSRGSNTEAFF. The CDR3 nucleotides are TGTGCCAGCAGCTTGAGCAGAGGGTCGAACACTGAAGCTTTCTTT. The chain recombines TRBV11-2 with TRBJ1-1; D gene ambiguous. V lost 3 bases and J 1 base, leaving 12 bases between the germline ends. In germline, CDR1 is SGHAT, CDR2 FQNNGV. This CDR3 contains 15 residues.

The V gene is TRBV24-1, the J gene TRBJ1-4; 8 nucleotides line up with TRBD1. J gave up 7 bases and V 1 base, and 7 bases lay outside the gene matches. The CDR3 totals 16 residues. Germline V gives CDR1 KGHDR, CDR2 SFDVKD. CDR3 region: CATSDFGGTGFEKLFF. The CDR3 coding sequence is TGTGCCACCAGTGATTTTGGAGGGACAGGCTTTGAAAAACTGTTTTTT.

This clone has only one observation. The V gene is TRBV2, the J gene TRBJ1-4; D perhaps matches TRBD1 (5 bases). Germline CDR1 is SNHLY and CDR2 is FYNNEI. The CDR3 is made up of 15 amino acids. Trimming stripped 4 bases from V and 5 bases from J, with 14 bases between. The CDR3 sequence is CASSAHRLGNEKLFF. CDR3 sequence (DNA): TGTGCCAGCAGTGCTCACAGGCTGGGGAATGAAAAACTGTTTTTT.

The CDR3 nucleotides read TGTGCCAGCAGCTTAGCCCCGGCCAGGTCGGGCACCGGGGAGCTGTTTTTT. It is translated as CASSLAPARSGTGELFF. The chain combines TRBV7-2 with TRBJ2-2; D unresolved. CDR3 size: 17 residues. CDR1 is SGHTA and CDR2 is FQGNSA in the germline V gene. Trimming removed 0 bases at V and 4 bases at J, with 15 bases between. Full variable domain (missing parts from reference TRBV7-2 and TRBJ2-2): GAGVSQSPSNKVTEKGKDVELRCDPISGHTALYWYRQSLGQGLEFLIYFQGNSAPDKSGLPSDRFSAERTGGSVSTLTIQRTQQEDSAVYLCASSLAPARSGTGELFFGEGSRLTVL.

The V and J genes are TRBV1 and TRBJ2-7; TRBD2, the D gene given by the table, was not confirmed from the DNA. TRBV1 is annotated as a pseudogene. The CDR3 totals 12 residues. The CDR3 region has the DNA TGCACCAGCAGCCCCAGAGGGAACGAGCAGTACGTC. Its protein product is CTSSPRGNEQYV.

The rearrangement joins TRBV12-3 or TRBV12-4 to TRBJ1-4, with unresolved D. This CDR3 comprises 12 residues. Trimming took 5 bases from V and 11 from J, leaving 12 bases between them. The CDR3 DNA reads TGTGCCAGCAGTGTGCGTCGAGGGAAACTGTTTTTT. Protein sequence: CASSVRRGKLFF.

V is TRBV5-1 and J is TRBJ1-3, with 7 bases identical to TRBD1. The CDR3 covers 19 residues. Per the germline V gene, CDR1 is SGHRS and CDR2 is YFSETQ. V trimming: 0 bases; J trimming: 2 bases; junction bases outside the gene matches: 14. The CDR3: CASSLGPSHRDSPGNTIYF. Here the CDR3 DNA reads TGCGCCAGCAGCTTGGGCCCTTCCCACCGGGACAGCCCTGGAAACACCATATATTTT.

The V gene is TRBV6-1, the J gene TRBJ2-5; no firm D call. V was pared by 2 bases and J by 6 bases, with 16 bases between. The CDR3 is 15 amino acids. Germline CDR1 MNHNS, CDR2 SASEGT. The CDR3 spells CASSEHYQFPKTQYF. DNA of the CDR3: TGTGCCAGCAGTGAACATTACCAATTCCCCAAGACCCAGTACTTC.

The gene calls are TRBV5-4 and TRBJ2-5; tentatively, D is TRBD2 (6 bases). V was cut by 4 bases and J by 2 bases, with 12 bases left in between. Germline-derived CDR1 and CDR2 are SGHNT and YYREEE (reference sequence). This CDR3 contains 14 residues. The CDR3 coding sequence is TGTGCCAGCAGCAAGGTAGCGGATCAAGAGACCCAGTACTTC. It translates to CASSKVADQETQYF.

J is TRBJ1-3 and V is TRBV9; 12 nucleotides match TRBD1. Losses at the gene ends were 4 bases for V and 4 bases for J; bases not matched to a gene: 3. Germline-derived CDR1 and CDR2 are SGDLS and YYNGEE. This CDR3 comprises 15 residues. CDR3 in DNA: TGTGCCAGCAGCTCGGGACAGGGGGCCGGAAACACCATATATTTT. This sequence encodes CASSSGQGAGNTIYF.

The gene calls are TRBV27 and TRBJ1-4; 7 positions agree with TRBD1. Germline V gene lookup returns CDR1 MNHEY and CDR2 SMNVEV (reference sequence). The V and J ends lost 6 bases and 4 bases, in that order; junction bases with no gene match: 5. The CDR3 has 14 amino acids. CDR3 sequence (DNA): TGTGCCAGCAGCAAACAGGGGTATAATGAAAAACTGTTTTTT. As protein: CASSKQGYNEKLFF.